This T cell receptor (beta chain) was obtained from a study of beta chain features in type 1 diabetes. Expressed TCRB transcripts were sequenced, since all the RNA that had been isolated was reverse transcribed. Sequencing was performed with immunoSEQ multiplex PCR; in TCRdb, only in-frame clones are kept and a portion is missing. This table has roughly 400,000 clones, more than 11% appearing once. Of note for this clone: Its target is not known.

Findings and limits, study-wide: Within patients, naive, central memory and Treg TCRB repertoires seemed more similar than within healthy donors. Because the template was cDNA, high-expressing cells might be over-represented. Type 1 diabetes patients had fewer VDJ junction insertions and more deletions.

Over 98% purity was reached by all sorted populations. The germline gives CDR1 SGHTA, CDR2 FQGNSA. V was shortened by 4 bases and J by 6 bases, with 9 bases between the two germline ends. The CDR3 totals 12 residues. Source material: naive CD4+ T cells from blood. This receptor was taken from a man aged 30 to 45 in good health. V and J are TRBV7-2 and TRBJ2-5; D is unresolved. CDR3 sequence: CASSSSYKTQYF. The CDR3 DNA follows: TGTGCCAGCAGCTCCTCTTATAAGACCCAGTACTTC.